This T cell receptor beta chain is drawn from a study of follicular helper T cells after annual influenza vaccination. The V end was cut by 3 bases, the J end by 6 bases, with 12 bases between. The CDR3 covers 14 residues. Germline-derived CDR1 and CDR2 are LNHDA and SQIVND (reference sequence). Here immunoSEQ multiplex PCR was the method, and the copy in TCRdb shows in-frame clones only, minus some. Among 9,000 or so clones listed, 83% were seen once. Findings and caveats of the study: Yearly vaccinations repeatedly recalled conserved clonotypes in ICOS+CD38+ cTfh. Rare clonotypes were missed; only about 8.5-21% of cells gave TCRB.

About this clone: Its antigen is not known.

Time point in this sample: 2013-2014 season, 7 days after vaccination. The sample consisted of CXCR5+ CD38- circulating T follicular helper cells from blood, taken 7 days after influenza vaccination. Subset given: circulating Tfh, non-naive CD4+CXCR5+PD-1+ (ICOS+CD38+ or ICOS-CD38-). This TCR derives from an adult who received the influenza vaccine. V and J are TRBV19 and TRBJ1-5; D unresolved. The CDR3, as DNA: TGTGCCAGTAGTATTCTAGGATTGGGTCAGCCCCAGCATTTT. Amino acids: CASSILGLGQPQHF.